The TCR beta chain described here comes from a study of early T cells in non-severe SARS-CoV-2 infection. At the level of the study: Chains from this unsorted whole-blood bulk RNA could not be paired.

TCRdb ran MiXCR on the 5' RACE reads and lists one entry per CDR3 protein. The sample yields over 70,000 distinct CDR3 sequences, more than 14% seen once. The V and J ends lost 1 base and 2 bases, in that order; junction bases with no gene match: 8. This CDR3 is 17 amino acids long. CDR1 and CDR2 from the germline V gene are LGHNT and FRNRAP. This TCR was recovered from an adult who was a healthcare worker with PCR-confirmed SARS-CoV-2 infection or an uninfected control (not recorded which). The specimen was whole blood, collected at baseline. This chain links TRBV12-5 with TRBJ2-7; TRBD1 agrees at 10 bases. CDR3 sequence: CASGLETGGSLTYEQYF. CDR3 coding DNA: TGTGCTAGTGGTTTGGAGACAGGGGGCTCCCTTACCTACGAGCAGTACTTC.